The rows below give T cell receptor beta chains drawn from one sample of a study of cytomegalovirus exposure and HLA in healthy donors. The method was immunoSEQ multiplex PCR; TCRdb's version includes in-frame clones alone and lacks a portion of them. The profile shows about 150,000 clones, 75% of them singletons. The sequenced sample was PBMCs. Receptor source: a man aged 18-30 years in good health and CMV-seropositive. CDR3s include the opening cysteine and the closing phenylalanine or tryptophan. D genes are given only for firm matches. Rows give clone size only sometimes, using once, few, many, or a class for an expanded clone.

D gene: .; clone size: .; V gene: TRBV28; J gene: TRBJ1-3; CDR3 protein: CASSSTVLSGNTIYF; CDR3 DNA: TGTGCCAGCAGTTCAACCGTACTCTCTGGAAACACCATATATTTT
D gene: .; clone size: few; V gene: TRBV28; J gene: TRBJ2-1; CDR3 protein: CASGRNVYNEQFF; CDR3 DNA: TGTGCCAGCGGGAGGAACGTCTACAATGAGCAGTTCTTC
D gene: TRBD1; clone size: .; V gene: TRBV6-1; J gene: TRBJ1-2; CDR3 protein: CASNYRDRVYGYTF; CDR3 DNA: TGTGCCAGCAATTACCGGGACAGAGTCTATGGCTACACCTTC
D gene: .; clone size: .; V gene: TRBV7-2; J gene: TRBJ2-5; CDR3 protein: CASSLSGVGGETQYF; CDR3 DNA: TGTGCCAGCAGCTTATCGGGGGTCGGAGGCGAGACCCAGTACTTC
D gene: .; clone size: .; V gene: TRBV11-3; J gene: TRBJ2-3; CDR3 protein: CASSPRSSGSTDTQYF; CDR3 DNA: TGTGCCAGCAGCCCGCGGTCAAGCGGGAGCACAGATACGCAGTATTTT
D gene: .; clone size: .; V gene: TRBV2; J gene: TRBJ1-1; CDR3 protein: CASRRVGQKNTEAFF; CDR3 DNA: TGTGCCAGCAGAAGAGTTGGACAGAAGAACACTGAAGCTTTCTTT
D gene: .; clone size: .; V gene: TRBV28; J gene: TRBJ1-1; CDR3 protein: CASRRGNHMNTEAFF; CDR3 DNA: TGTGCCAGCAGACGGGGGAATCACATGAACACTGAAGCTTTCTTT
D gene: .; clone size: .; V gene: TRBV28; J gene: TRBJ2-3; CDR3 protein: CASSSEDTQYF; CDR3 DNA: TGTGCCAGCAGTTCCGAGGATACGCAGTATTTT
D gene: .; clone size: .; V gene: TRBV27; J gene: TRBJ2-5; CDR3 protein: CATARGSGETQYF; CDR3 DNA: TGTGCCACCGCTCGGGGGAGCGGTGAGACCCAGTACTTC
D gene: .; clone size: .; V gene: TRBV9; J gene: TRBJ2-1; CDR3 protein: CASSSGGLPHTYNEQFF; CDR3 DNA: TGTGCCAGCTCTTCCGGAGGGCTACCACATACCTACAATGAGCAGTTCTTC
D gene: .; clone size: few; V gene: TRBV10-3; J gene: TRBJ2-1; CDR3 protein: CAISESSFSETYNEQFF; CDR3 DNA: TGTGCCATCAGTGAGTCTTCATTCAGCGAAACTTACAATGAGCAGTTCTTC
D gene: .; clone size: few; V gene: TRBV4-2; J gene: TRBJ2-4; CDR3 protein: CASSQYSGLAKNIQYF; CDR3 DNA: TGTGCCAGCAGCCAATACTCGGGACTAGCCAAAAACATTCAGTACTTC
D gene: TRBD2; clone size: .; V gene: TRBV7-9; J gene: TRBJ2-2; CDR3 protein: CASSTSGRTTGELFF; CDR3 DNA: TGTGCCAGCAGCACCAGCGGGAGGACCACCGGGGAGCTGTTTTTT
D gene: .; clone size: .; V gene: TRBV6-5; J gene: TRBJ2-1; CDR3 protein: CASSYEPAYNEQFF; CDR3 DNA: TGTGCCAGCAGTTACGAGCCCGCCTACAATGAGCAGTTCTTC
D gene: TRBD2; clone size: .; V gene: TRBV29-1; J gene: TRBJ2-3; CDR3 protein: CSVEGQRDALTLNTDTQYF; CDR3 DNA: TGCAGCGTTGAAGGACAGCGGGACGCGCTAACGCTCAACACAGATACGCAGTATTTT
D gene: TRBD2; clone size: .; V gene: TRBV5-1; J gene: TRBJ2-3; CDR3 protein: CASSSRIGGSSGVTDTQYF; CDR3 DNA: TGCGCCAGCAGCTCCCGTATTGGGGGTTCTAGCGGAGTCACAGATACGCAGTATTTT
D gene: .; clone size: .; V gene: TRBV6-1; J gene: TRBJ2-3; CDR3 protein: CASSEGSLDSYDTDTQYF; CDR3 DNA: TGTGCCAGCAGTGAAGGGTCCTTAGACAGTTACGACACAGATACGCAGTATTTT
D gene: .; clone size: .; V gene: TRBV12-1; J gene: TRBJ1-2; CDR3 protein: CASSGGQGSGYTF; CDR3 DNA: TGTGCCAGCAGCGGGGGACAGGGAAGTGGCTACACCTTC
D gene: TRBD1; clone size: .; V gene: TRBV10-1; J gene: TRBJ1-5; CDR3 protein: CASSEWWDRGYSNQPQHF; CDR3 DNA: TGCGCCAGCAGTGAATGGTGGGACAGGGGTTATAGCAATCAGCCCCAGCATTTT
D gene: TRBD2; clone size: .; V gene: TRBV15; J gene: TRBJ2-1; CDR3 protein: CATSRVFGGRTYNEQFF; CDR3 DNA: TGTGCCACCAGCAGAGTGTTCGGCGGGAGAACCTACAATGAGCAGTTCTTC
D gene: .; clone size: .; V gene: TRBV6-1; J gene: TRBJ2-7; CDR3 protein: CASSGMQGRPTYEQYF; CDR3 DNA: TGTGCCAGCAGTGGGATGCAGGGGCGCCCAACCTACGAGCAGTACTTC
D gene: TRBD2; clone size: few; V gene: TRBV28; J gene: TRBJ2-1; CDR3 protein: CASSGTSGRDNEQFF; CDR3 DNA: TGTGCCAGCAGTGGGACTAGCGGGAGGGATAATGAGCAGTTCTTC
D gene: .; clone size: .; V gene: TRBV7-9; J gene: TRBJ1-3; CDR3 protein: CASSRGYTIYF; CDR3 DNA: TGTGCCAGCAGCAGAGGGTACACCATATATTTT
D gene: TRBD1; clone size: .; V gene: TRBV7-6; J gene: TRBJ1-6; CDR3 protein: CASSPSVQGNSPLHF; CDR3 DNA: TGTGCCAGCAGCCCCTCGGTACAGGGGAATTCACCCCTCCACTTT
D gene: TRBD1; clone size: .; V gene: TRBV5-6; J gene: TRBJ2-2; CDR3 protein: CASSLAGQGLPGELFF; CDR3 DNA: TGTGCCAGCAGCTTGGCGGGACAGGGTTTACCCGGGGAGCTGTTTTTT
D gene: .; clone size: .; V gene: TRBV9; J gene: TRBJ2-3; CDR3 protein: CASSSSVGTDTQYF; CDR3 DNA: TGTGCCAGCAGTTCTAGCGTAGGCACAGATACGCAGTATTTT
D gene: .; clone size: .; V gene: TRBV4-1; J gene: TRBJ2-5; CDR3 protein: CASSQVVWETQYF; CDR3 DNA: TGCGCCAGCAGCCAAGTAGTGTGGGAGACCCAGTACTTC
D gene: TRBD2; clone size: .; V gene: TRBV29-1; J gene: TRBJ2-1; CDR3 protein: CSARTSRSYNEQFF; CDR3 DNA: TGCAGCGCCAGGACTAGCCGCTCCTACAATGAGCAGTTCTTC